Listed below are T cell receptor beta chains from one sample, sequenced in a study of shared clonotypes between healthy human individuals. Measured with immunoSEQ multiplex PCR; TCRdb has only the in-frame clones, and not every one. The sample carries more than 2 million clones, just over 90% recorded once. The sequenced material came from naive CD8+ T cells from PBMCs. These receptors all stem from a young man in good health. Some clones in this sample may be carry-over from other donors' samples. CDR3s include the opening cysteine and the closing phenylalanine or tryptophan. A row's size may be missing; if present it is once, few, many or a size class.

J: TRBJ2-1; size: -; V: TRBV2; CDR3: CASSAPIPEQFF
J: TRBJ2-3; size: -; V: TRBV10-3; CDR3: CAIRLKSTDTQYF
J: TRBJ2-3; size: -; V: TRBV7-9; CDR3: CASSPGLVFYF
J: TRBJ2-3; size: -; V: TRBV5-1; CDR3: CASSLAFPLSTDTQYF
J: TRBJ2-7; size: -; V: TRBV28; CDR3: CASSLGTYEQYF
J: TRBJ2-7; size: -; V: TRBV7-9; CDR3: CASSPDRKGPTPYEQYF
J: TRBJ2-7; size: once; V: TRBV30; CDR3: CAWSVGGTYEQYF
J: TRBJ2-1; size: -; V: TRBV10-1; CDR3: CASSESGTLGNEQFF
J: TRBJ2-3; size: -; V: TRBV5-1; CDR3: CASSPRSLAGLYTDTQYF
J: TRBJ2-7; size: once; V: TRBV11-2; CDR3: CASSLYNSYEQYF
J: TRBJ2-7; size: -; V: TRBV4-3; CDR3: CASSQLNSGGQYEQYF
J: TRBJ2-1; size: -; V: TRBV27; CDR3: CASRRLAGDYNEQFF